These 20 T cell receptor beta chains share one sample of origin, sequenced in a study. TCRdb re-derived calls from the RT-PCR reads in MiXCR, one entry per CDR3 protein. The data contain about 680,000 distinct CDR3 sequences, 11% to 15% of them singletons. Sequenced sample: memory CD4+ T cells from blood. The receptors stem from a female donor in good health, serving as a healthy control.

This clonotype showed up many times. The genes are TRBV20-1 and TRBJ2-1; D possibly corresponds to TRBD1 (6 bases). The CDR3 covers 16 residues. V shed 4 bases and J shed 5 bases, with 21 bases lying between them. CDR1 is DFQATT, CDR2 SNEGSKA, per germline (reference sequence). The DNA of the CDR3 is TGCAGTGCTACCCAGGGAAGGAACAGGGTTGACAATGAGCAGTTCTTC. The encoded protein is CSATQGRNRVDNEQFF.

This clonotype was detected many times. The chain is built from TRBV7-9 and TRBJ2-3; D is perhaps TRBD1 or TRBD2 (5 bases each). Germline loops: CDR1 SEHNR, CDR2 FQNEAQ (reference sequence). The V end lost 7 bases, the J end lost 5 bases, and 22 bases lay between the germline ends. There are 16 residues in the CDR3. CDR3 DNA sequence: TGTGCCAGCAACTCAATAGGGGCTAGCATTGGAGATACGCAGTATTTT. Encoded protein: CASNSIGASIGDTQYF.

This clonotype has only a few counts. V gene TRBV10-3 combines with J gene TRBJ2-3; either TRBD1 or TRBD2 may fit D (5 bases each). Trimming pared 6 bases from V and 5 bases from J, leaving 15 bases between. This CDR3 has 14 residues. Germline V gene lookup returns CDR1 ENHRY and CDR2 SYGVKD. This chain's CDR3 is CAIRQAERGDTQYF. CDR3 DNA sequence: TGTGCCATCAGGCAAGCGGAGAGGGGAGATACGCAGTATTTT.

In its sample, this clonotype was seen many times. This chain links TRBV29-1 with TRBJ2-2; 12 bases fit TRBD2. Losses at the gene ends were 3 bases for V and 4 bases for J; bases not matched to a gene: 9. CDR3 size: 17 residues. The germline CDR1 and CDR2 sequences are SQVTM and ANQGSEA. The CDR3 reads CSVDWSSGRGGTGELFF. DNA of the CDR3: TGCAGCGTTGATTGGTCTAGCGGGAGGGGGGGCACCGGGGAGCTGTTTTTT.

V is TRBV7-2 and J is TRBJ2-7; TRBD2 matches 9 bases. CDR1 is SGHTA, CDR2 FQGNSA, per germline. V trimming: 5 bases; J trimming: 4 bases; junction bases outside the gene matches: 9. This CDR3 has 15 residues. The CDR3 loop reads CASSAGLAPTYEQYF. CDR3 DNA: TGTGCCAGCAGCGCCGGACTAGCGCCGACATACGAGCAGTACTTC.

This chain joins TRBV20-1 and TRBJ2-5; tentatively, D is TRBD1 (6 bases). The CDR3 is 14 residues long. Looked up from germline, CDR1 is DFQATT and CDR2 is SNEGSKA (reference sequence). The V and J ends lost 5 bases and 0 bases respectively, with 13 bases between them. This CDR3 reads CSAQDSLYQETQYF. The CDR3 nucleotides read TGCAGTGCTCAGGACAGCCTGTACCAAGAGACCCAGTACTTC.

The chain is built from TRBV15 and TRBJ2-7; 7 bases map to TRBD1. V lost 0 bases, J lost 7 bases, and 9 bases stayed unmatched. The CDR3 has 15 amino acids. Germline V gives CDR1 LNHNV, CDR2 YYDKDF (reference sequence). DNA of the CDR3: TGTGCCACCAGCAGAGATTTAGGGGGCACCCTGGAGCAGTACTTC. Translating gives CATSRDLGGTLEQYF.

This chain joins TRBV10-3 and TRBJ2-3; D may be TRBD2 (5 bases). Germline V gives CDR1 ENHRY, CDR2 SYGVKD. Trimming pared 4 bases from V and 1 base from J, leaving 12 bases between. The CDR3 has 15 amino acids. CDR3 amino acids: CAISAWEFGTDTQYF. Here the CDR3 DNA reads TGTGCCATCAGTGCATGGGAGTTCGGCACAGATACGCAGTATTTT.

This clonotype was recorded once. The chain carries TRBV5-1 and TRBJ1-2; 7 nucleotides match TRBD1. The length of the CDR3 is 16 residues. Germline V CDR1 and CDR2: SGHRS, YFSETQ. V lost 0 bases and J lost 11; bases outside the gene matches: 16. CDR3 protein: CASSLEIGQAAGGYTF. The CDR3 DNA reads TGCGCCAGCAGCTTGGAGATCGGGCAGGCCGCAGGGGGGTACACCTTC.

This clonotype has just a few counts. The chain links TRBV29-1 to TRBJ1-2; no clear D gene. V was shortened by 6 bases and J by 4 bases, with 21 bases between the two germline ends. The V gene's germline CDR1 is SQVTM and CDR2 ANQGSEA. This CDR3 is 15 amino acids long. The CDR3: CSVQAQSPLGYGYTF. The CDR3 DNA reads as TGCAGCGTCCAAGCACAGTCCCCCCTGGGCTATGGCTACACCTTC.

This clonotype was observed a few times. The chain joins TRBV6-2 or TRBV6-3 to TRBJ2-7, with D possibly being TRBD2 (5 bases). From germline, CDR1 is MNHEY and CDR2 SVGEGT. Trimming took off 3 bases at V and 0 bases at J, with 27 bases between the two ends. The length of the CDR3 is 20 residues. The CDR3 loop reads CASSYRTETIGLSSSYEQYF. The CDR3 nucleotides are TGTGCCAGCAGTTATCGAACTGAGACTATCGGACTTTCTAGCTCCTACGAGCAGTACTTC.

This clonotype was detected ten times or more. CDR3 sequence reads: CASRRGPSSYEQYF. CDR3 coding DNA: TGTGCCAGCAGGCGGGGACCGAGCTCCTACGAGCAGTACTTC. V gene TRBV6-5 combines with J gene TRBJ2-7; D might be TRBD2 (6 bases). Trimming shortened V by 6 bases and J by 0 bases, and 12 bases separated the two germline ends. The CDR3 runs to 14 residues. Germline CDR1 reads MNHEY; CDR2 reads SVGAGI.

The CDR3 region has the DNA TGTGCCATCAGTGGGTCGCGGGAGATCGAGCCTTCATTCCACGAGCAGTACTTC. As protein: CAISGSREIEPSFHEQYF. The V gene is TRBV10-3, the J gene TRBJ2-7; 7 nucleotides match TRBD2. The CDR3 runs 18 residues. With 4 bases clipped from V and 5 bases from J, the junction kept 20 bases outside the gene matches. The germline V gene encodes CDR1 ENHRY and CDR2 SYGVKD.

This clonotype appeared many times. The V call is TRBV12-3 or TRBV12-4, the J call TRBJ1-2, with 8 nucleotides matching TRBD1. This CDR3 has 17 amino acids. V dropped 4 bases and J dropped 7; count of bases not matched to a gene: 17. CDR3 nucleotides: TGTGCCAGCAGTTCCACAGGGGGAGTGACAGGGCGACGTGGCTACACCTTC. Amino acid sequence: CASSSTGGVTGRRGYTF.

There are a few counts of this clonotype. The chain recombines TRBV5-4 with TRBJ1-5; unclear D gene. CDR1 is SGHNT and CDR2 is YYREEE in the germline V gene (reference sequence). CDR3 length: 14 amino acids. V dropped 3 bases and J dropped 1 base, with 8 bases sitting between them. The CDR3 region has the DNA TGTGCCAGCAGCTCCTTGGGAAGCAATCAGCCCCAGCATTTT. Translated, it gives CASSSLGSNQPQHF.

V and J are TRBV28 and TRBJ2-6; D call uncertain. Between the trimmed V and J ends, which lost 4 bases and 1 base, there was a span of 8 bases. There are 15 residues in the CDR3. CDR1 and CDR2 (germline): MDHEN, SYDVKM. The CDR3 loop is CASSSPVSGANVLTF. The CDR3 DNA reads TGTGCCAGCAGTTCGCCGGTGTCTGGGGCCAACGTCCTGACTTTC.

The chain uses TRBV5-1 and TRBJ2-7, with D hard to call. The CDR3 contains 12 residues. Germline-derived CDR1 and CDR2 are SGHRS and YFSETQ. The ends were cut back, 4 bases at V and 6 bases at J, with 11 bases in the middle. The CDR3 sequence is CASSLELGEQYF. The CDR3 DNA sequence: TGCGCCAGCAGCCTAGAACTGGGCGAGCAGTACTTC.

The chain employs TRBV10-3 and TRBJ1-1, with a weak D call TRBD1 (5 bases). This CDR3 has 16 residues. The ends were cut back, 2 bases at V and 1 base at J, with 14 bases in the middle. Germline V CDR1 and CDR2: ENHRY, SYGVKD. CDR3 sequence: CAISEAAGRWNTEAFF. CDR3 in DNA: TGTGCCATCAGTGAGGCTGCGGGACGGTGGAACACTGAAGCTTTCTTT.

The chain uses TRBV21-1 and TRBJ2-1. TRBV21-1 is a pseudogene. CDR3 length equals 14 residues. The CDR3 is CASSKAEPYNEQFF. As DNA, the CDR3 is TGTGCCAGCAGCAAAGCCGAACCCTACAATGAGCAGTTCTTC.

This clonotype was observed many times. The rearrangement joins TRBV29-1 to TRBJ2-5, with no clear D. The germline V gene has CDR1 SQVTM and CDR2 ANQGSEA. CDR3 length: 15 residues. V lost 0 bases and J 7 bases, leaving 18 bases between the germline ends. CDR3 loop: CSVEDYRQLRGTQYF. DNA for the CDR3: TGCAGCGTTGAAGATTATCGGCAGTTAAGAGGGACCCAGTACTTC.